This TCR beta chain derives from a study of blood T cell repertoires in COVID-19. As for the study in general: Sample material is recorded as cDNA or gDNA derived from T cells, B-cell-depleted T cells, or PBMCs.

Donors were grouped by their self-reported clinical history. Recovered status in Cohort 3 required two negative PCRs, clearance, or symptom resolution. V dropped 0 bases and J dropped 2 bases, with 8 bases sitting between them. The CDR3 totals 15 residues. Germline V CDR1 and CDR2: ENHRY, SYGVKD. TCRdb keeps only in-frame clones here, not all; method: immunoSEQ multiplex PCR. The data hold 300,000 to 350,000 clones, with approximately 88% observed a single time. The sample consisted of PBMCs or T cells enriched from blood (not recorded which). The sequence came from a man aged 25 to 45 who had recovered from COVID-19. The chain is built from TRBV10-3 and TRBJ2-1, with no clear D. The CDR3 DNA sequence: TGTGCCATCAGTGAGTCGGCGGCCACCTACAATGAGCAGTTCTTC. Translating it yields CAISESAATYNEQFF.